Sequencing of this T cell receptor (beta chain) was carried out in a study of blood T cell repertoires in COVID-19. The study recruited people aged roughly 18 to 89 years across about two dozen US areas. All recovered Cohort 3 donors got two negative PCRs, got clearance, or saw symptom resolution. Measured with immunoSEQ multiplex PCR; TCRdb has only the in-frame clones, and not every one. The sample records some 390,000 clones, roughly 90% being singletons. V shed 4 bases, J shed 0 bases, and the junction held 5 bases outside the gene matches. In germline, CDR1 is SGHNT, CDR2 YYREEE (reference sequence). This CDR3 is 15 amino acids long.

This TCR was recovered from a woman in her twenties or thirties who had recovered from COVID-19. The chain is built from TRBV5-4 and TRBJ2-3, with TRBD1 identical over 7 bases. Sequenced material: PBMCs or T cells enriched from blood (not recorded which). In DNA form, the CDR3 reads TGTGCCAGCAGCCCAGACAGGGCTAGCACAGATACGCAGTATTTT. Protein product: CASSPDRASTDTQYF.